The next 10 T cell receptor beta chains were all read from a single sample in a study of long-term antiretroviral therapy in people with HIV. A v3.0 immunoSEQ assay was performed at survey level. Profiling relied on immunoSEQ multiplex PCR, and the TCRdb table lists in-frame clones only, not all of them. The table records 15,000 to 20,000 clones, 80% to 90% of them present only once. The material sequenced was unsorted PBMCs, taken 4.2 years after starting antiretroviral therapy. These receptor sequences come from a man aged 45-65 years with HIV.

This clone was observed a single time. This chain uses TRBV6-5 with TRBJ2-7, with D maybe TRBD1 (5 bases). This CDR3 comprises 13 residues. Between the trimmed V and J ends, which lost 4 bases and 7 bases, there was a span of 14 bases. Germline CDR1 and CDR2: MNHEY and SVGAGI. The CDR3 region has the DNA TGTGCCAGCAGTTGGGGCCCTATGGGGGAGCAGTACTTC. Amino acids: CASSWGPMGEQYF.

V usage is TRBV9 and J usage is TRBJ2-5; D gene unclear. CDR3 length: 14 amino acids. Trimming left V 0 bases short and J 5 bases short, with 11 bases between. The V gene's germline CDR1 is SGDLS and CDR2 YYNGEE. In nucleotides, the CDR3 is TGTGCCAGCAGCGTAGGAGAGATAACGGAGACCCAGTACTTC. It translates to CASSVGEITETQYF.

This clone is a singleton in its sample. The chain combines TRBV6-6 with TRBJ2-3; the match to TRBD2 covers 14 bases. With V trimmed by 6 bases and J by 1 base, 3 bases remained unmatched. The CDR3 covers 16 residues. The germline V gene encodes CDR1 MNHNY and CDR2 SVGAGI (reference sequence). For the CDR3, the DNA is TGTGCCAGCAGATCGGGACTAGCGGGGGGCACAGATACGCAGTATTTT. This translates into CASRSGLAGGTDTQYF.

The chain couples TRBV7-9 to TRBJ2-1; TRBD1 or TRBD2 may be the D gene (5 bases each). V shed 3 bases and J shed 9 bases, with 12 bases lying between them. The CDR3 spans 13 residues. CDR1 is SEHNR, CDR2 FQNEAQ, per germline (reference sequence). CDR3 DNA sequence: TGTGCCAGCAGCTTGGGACGTGGGGGTGAGCAGTTCTTC. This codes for CASSLGRGGEQFF.

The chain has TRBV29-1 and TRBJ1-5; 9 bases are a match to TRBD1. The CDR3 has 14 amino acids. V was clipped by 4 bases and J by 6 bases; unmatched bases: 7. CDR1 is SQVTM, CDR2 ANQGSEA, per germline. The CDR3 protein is CSVASGQGGQPQHF. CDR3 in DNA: TGCAGCGTTGCGTCGGGACAGGGAGGTCAGCCCCAGCATTTT.

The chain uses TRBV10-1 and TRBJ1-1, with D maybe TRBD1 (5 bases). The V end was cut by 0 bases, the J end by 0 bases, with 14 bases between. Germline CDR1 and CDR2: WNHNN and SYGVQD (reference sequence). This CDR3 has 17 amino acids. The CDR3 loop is CASSESTGNSMNTEAFF. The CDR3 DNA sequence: TGCGCCAGCAGTGAGTCTACAGGTAATTCGATGAACACTGAAGCTTTCTTT.

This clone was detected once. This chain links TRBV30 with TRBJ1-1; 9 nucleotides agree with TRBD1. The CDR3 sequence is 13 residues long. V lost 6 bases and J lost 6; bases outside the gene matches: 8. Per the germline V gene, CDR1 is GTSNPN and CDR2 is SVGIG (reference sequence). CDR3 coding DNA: TGTGCCTGCCGACAGGGGGAATACGCTGAAGCTTTCTTT. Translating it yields CACRQGEYAEAFF.

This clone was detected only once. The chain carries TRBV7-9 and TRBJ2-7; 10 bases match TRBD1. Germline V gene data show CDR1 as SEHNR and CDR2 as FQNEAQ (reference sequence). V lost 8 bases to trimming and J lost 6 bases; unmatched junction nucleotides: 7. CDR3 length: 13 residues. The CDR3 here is CASGGQGNSEQYF. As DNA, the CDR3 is TGTGCCAGCGGGGGACAGGGGAATTCCGAGCAGTACTTC.

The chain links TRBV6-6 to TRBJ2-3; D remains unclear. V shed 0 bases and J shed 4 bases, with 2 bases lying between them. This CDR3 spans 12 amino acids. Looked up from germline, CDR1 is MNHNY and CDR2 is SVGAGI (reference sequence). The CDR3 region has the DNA TGTGCCAGCAGTTACTCGCCAGATACGCAGTATTTT. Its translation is CASSYSPDTQYF.

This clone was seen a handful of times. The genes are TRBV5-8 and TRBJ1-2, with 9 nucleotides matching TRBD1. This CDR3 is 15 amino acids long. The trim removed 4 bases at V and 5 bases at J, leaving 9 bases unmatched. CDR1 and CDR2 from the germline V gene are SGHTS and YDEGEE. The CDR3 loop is CASSVGGTGIYGYTF. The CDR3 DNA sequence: TGTGCCAGCAGCGTTGGAGGGACAGGGATTTATGGCTACACCTTC.